This T cell receptor (beta chain) was documented in a study of blood T cells in healthy people across ages (dated by TCRdb to between 2015 and 2016). Background on the whole study: Template switching captured roughly one uniquely barcoded TCR beta cDNA molecule per two T cells in model experiments. Using deep sequencing normalized with unique cDNA molecular identifiers, the study measured how TCR beta repertoire diversity changes with age. Four age groups were formed from the donors: young (average 16 years), middle-aged (more than 35), aged (approximately 60) and long-lived (82). Two additional independent replicas of 1 million unique cDNA reads from the same blood draw were analyzed for two donors (one aged 18 to 29 and one aged 80 or older). Points the paper makes about the study in general: The long-lived group showed more naive CD4+ T cells, fewer expanded clones and increased TCR diversity than the aged group, suggesting age selection. A strong correlation was found between observed TCR beta diversity and the percentage of naive T cells measured by flow cytometry. Estimates of total diversity based on one million sequenced T cells were regarded as lower bounds and as underestimates. Observed TCR beta diversity per million T cells fell roughly linearly with age, and a significant reduction was already apparent by age around 40. Because profiling used bulk unsorted PBMCs, naive and antigen-experienced compartments could not be compared conclusively. Because donor CMV infection status was unknown, age-related changes in expanded clonotypes were potentially confounded.

A remark on this clonotype: It lacks a known antigen. No base quality information exists; no much larger clone differs at one position.

Donors were a few dozen systemically healthy Caucasian individuals from Russia aged roughly 6 to 100 years. About 9.8 milliliters of peripheral blood were drawn from each donor into EDTA-treated Vacutainer tubes. Ficoll-Paque density-gradient centrifugation was used to isolate PBMCs, with at least 6.5 million per sample. Total RNA, at least 5 micrograms per sample, was extracted from PBMCs with Trizol reagent. The percentages of naive CD45RAhigh/CD27high T cells were determined by flow cytometry on a PBMC aliquot from every donor. Ends trimmed: V by 0 bases, J by 1 base; bases unmatched to a gene: 5. Counted from cysteine to phenylalanine, this CDR3 has 17 amino acids. Only the CDR3 region is kept as DNA, spanning 51 bases read in frame from base 1. From the germline V gene, CDR1 is MGHRA and CDR2 is YSYEKL. The library was made by 5' RACE. Sequencing took place on an Illumina HiSeq 2500. A second about 6 to 11 cycle PCR used a sample-barcoded 5' primer and a J-beta primer mix. Each TCR beta cDNA molecule received a unique molecular identifier from a template-switch 5' adaptor carrying 12 random nucleotides. Each sample yielded at least 3 million CDR3-containing paired-end reads. First-strand cDNA was synthesized from all RNA with the Mint cDNA synthesis kit, primed by a TRBC-specific oligonucleotide. Following uracil-DNA glycosylase treatment, a first 18-cycle PCR with universal primers M1SS and BC2_uni_R was performed on all cDNA. The original pipeline was this. Normalization of each sample was performed by random selection of 1 million high-quality reads, each carrying a distinct molecular identifier. Instead of being binned into consensus sequences, reads that shared molecular identifiers were thrown out. MiTCR, with a Q25 quality threshold and the strictest error-elimination algorithm, was used for CDR3 identification, clonotype clustering and error correction. A nonparametric unseen species model with Euler transformation was used to estimate a lower bound on total TCR beta diversity. TCRdb reanalyzed the raw reads on its own, using fastp at Q25 for trimming and MiXCR for clone calling, and kept in-frame beta chains. Identical CDR3 protein sequences are pooled into one entry, listed with their most common genes and DNA. These V and J calls derive from TCRdb rather than the authors' analysis. The sample contains about 500,000 distinct CDR3 sequences, about 24% of them found a single time. Of the sample, roughly 9.4% is held by the ten largest clones.

The same data also contributed to another study, on T cells of mothers and their children. Reported in the second study: Nine systemically healthy Caucasian individuals served as donors, namely three mothers together with their six children. cDNA synthesis used all of the extracted RNA, with approximately 1.4 ug of RNA in each 15 ul reaction. In the second PCR, the M1S primer introduced both the sample barcodes and 2-4 random nucleotides. More than 8.5 million TCR beta CDR3 reads were obtained from each mother, and approximately 3 million reads were obtained from each child. Thymic selection similarly shapes TCR recombination output in related and unrelated pairs, with minor effect from inherited differences. Normalized repertoire overlap was always found to be slightly, but never significantly, higher in related mother-child pairs than in unrelated mother-child pairs. No persistent microchimeric T cell clones were detected, at a sensitivity of 90 to 100 clones per million clonotypes. Deep NGS was used in the study to compare the TCR beta repertoires of mothers and children and to look for features that separate related mother-child pairs from unrelated individuals. On average, the children were 11 +/- 4 years old, while the mothers were approximately 41 +/- 4 years old. Libraries were sequenced on Illumina HiSeq 2000 with 100+100 nt paired-end reads after adapter ligation with NEBNext reagents. To prevent cross-contamination, the mother and child libraries were prepared a month apart and were sequenced in separate runs. For each donor, somewhere between roughly 500,000 and 2,100,000 distinct TCR beta clonotypes were identified. Naive TCR beta clonotypes were estimated from low-frequency clonotypes matched to each donor's FACS-determined naive share, without sorting.

The TCR comes from a boy aged 5-17 years in good health. The V and J segments used are TRBV4-1 and TRBJ2-4; 8 bases in the middle match TRBD2. Sequencing was carried out using blood. The CDR3 is CASSQEDGRGAKNIQYF. The DNA reads as follows: TGCGCCAGCAGCCAAGAGGACGGGAGGGGGGCCAAAAACATTCAGTACTTC.